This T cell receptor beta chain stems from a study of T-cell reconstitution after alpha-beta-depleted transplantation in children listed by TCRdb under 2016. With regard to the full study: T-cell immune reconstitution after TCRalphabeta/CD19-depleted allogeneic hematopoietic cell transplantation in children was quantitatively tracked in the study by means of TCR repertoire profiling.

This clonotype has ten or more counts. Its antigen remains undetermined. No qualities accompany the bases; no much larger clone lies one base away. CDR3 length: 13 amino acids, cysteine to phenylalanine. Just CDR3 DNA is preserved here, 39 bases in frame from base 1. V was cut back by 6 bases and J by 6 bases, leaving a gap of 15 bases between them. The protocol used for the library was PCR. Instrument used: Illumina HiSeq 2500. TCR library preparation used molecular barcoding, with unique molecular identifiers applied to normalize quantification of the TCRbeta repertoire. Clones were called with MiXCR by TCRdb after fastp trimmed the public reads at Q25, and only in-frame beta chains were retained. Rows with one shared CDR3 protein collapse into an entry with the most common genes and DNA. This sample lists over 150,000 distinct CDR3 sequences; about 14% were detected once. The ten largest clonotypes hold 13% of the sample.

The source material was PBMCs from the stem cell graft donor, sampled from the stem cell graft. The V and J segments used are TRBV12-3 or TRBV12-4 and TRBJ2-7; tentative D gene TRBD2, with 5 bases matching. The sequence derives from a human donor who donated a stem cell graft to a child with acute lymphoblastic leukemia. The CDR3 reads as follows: CASRAPAEAEQYF. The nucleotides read TGTGCCAGCAGGGCACCCGCGGAGGCCGAGCAGTACTTC.